One and the same sample provided the 23 T cell receptor beta chains below, sequenced in a study of Ad26.COV2.S vaccination and SARS-CoV-2 variants (dated by TCRdb to the early 2020s). Interpreted using the paper, the treatment or condition label stands for: around 19 received Ad26.COV2.S at low or high dose, single or two shots; about 5 received placebo; per-sample allocation not given. Repertoires of vaccine and placebo recipients were sequenced from samples taken on day 63 after the first injection. The library was made by the immunoSEQ multiplex PCR assay. As stored in TCRdb, this immuneACCESS dataset retains in-frame rearrangements with V and J assigned. A fraction of the clones does not appear; measured against another copy, unresolved V genes explain less than half of the discrepancy, and the remainder lacks a known reason. The sample includes about 330,000 clones, with 75% to 90% observed a single time. Of the sample, 5.5% is held by the ten largest clones.

Specimen: peripheral blood, collected in a trial of Ad26.COV2.S vaccine versus placebo. The receptors were sampled from a person between 18 and 59 years old who received the Ad26.COV2.S COVID-19 vaccine or a placebo.

The chain couples TRBV5-5 to TRBJ2-1; D remains unclear. The V gene's germline CDR1 is SGHKS and CDR2 YYEKEE (reference sequence). This CDR3 has 14 residues. Trimming took off 0 bases at V and 6 bases at J, with 10 bases between the two ends. CDR3 sequence: CASSLGPISNEQFF. CDR3 coding DNA: TGTGCCAGCAGCTTGGGGCCAATAAGCAATGAGCAGTTCTTC. The whole variable domain, remainder taken from reference TRBV5-5 and TRBJ2-1, is DAGVTQSPTHLIKTRGQQVTLRCSPISGHKSVSWYQQVLGQGPQFIFQYYEKEERGRGNFPDRFSARQFPNYSSELNVNALLLGDSALYLCASSLGPISNEQFFGPGTRLTVL.

The gene calls are TRBV5-1 and TRBJ1-2; TRBD1 matches 8 bases. V was clipped by 4 bases and J by 5 bases; unmatched bases: 4. The CDR3 has 13 residues. CDR1 and CDR2 (germline): SGHRS, YFSETQ. CDR3 amino acids: CASSTGQEYGYTF. The CDR3 region has the DNA TGCGCCAGCAGCACGGGACAGGAGTATGGCTACACCTTC.

CDR3 sequence (DNA): TGTGCCAGCAGCTTCTCGACTAGCGCAAAAGGAGAAGAGACCCAGTACTTC. It encodes CASSFSTSAKGEETQYF. This rearrangement joins TRBV11-3 to TRBJ2-5; 8 bases align to TRBD2. The germline V gene encodes CDR1 SGHNT and CDR2 YENEEA. The CDR3 sequence is 17 residues long. V shed 3 bases, J shed 3 bases, and the junction held 12 bases outside the gene matches.

This chain joins TRBV19 and TRBJ2-6; maybe TRBD1 (5 bases). The CDR3 runs to 14 residues. Germline-derived CDR1 and CDR2 are LNHDA and SQIVND (reference sequence). V was trimmed by 3 bases and J by 4 bases, leaving 7 bases between them. DNA for the CDR3: TGTGCCAGTAGTATTGGGGCCGGGGCCAACGTCCTGACTTTC. It codes for CASSIGAGANVLTF.

J is TRBJ2-1 and V is TRBV3-1 (or the pseudogene TRBV3-2), with 7 bases fitting TRBD2. This CDR3 has 16 residues. Germline CDR1 LGHDT, CDR2 YNNKEL (reference sequence). Trimming took 0 bases from V and 4 from J; bases not matched to a gene: 6. CDR3: CASSQDEAGRYNEQFF. As DNA, the CDR3 is TGTGCCAGCAGCCAAGATGAAGCGGGGCGATACAATGAGCAGTTCTTC.

The chain is built from TRBV7-9 and TRBJ2-1, with a possible D match to TRBD2 (6 bases). CDR1 and CDR2 from the germline V gene are SEHNR and FQNEAQ (reference sequence). V lost 4 bases, J lost 1 base, and 11 bases lay in between. CDR3 size: 15 residues. CDR3 sequence: CASSSVGGSYNEQFF. The CDR3, as DNA: TGTGCCAGCAGCTCAGTGGGGGGTTCCTACAATGAGCAGTTCTTC.

This chain uses TRBV4-2 with TRBJ2-2; 13 bases fit TRBD2. Per germline, CDR1 LGHNA and CDR2 YNFKEQ. V dropped 2 bases and J dropped 2; count of bases not matched to a gene: 2. This CDR3 has 17 residues. In DNA form, the CDR3 reads TGTGCCAGCAGCCAACAGGGACTAGCGGGAAACACCGGGGAGCTGTTTTTT. Its protein product is CASSQQGLAGNTGELFF.

This chain uses TRBV12-3 or TRBV12-4 with TRBJ1-2; TRBD1 is a possible D gene (5 bases). The CDR3 consists of 11 residues. V was clipped by 1 base and J by 12 bases, with 9 bases between them. Here the CDR3 reads CASSLGQPHTF. CDR3 bases: TGTGCCAGCAGTTTAGGACAGCCTCACACCTTC.

V usage is TRBV27 and J usage is TRBJ2-2, with D possibly matching TRBD1 (6 bases). V lost 5 bases and J lost 6, with 10 bases in between. The CDR3 is 13 residues long. Germline loops: CDR1 MNHEY, CDR2 SMNVEV (reference sequence). CDR3 DNA: TGTGCCAGCAGTCTCCCAGGGGCCGGGGAGCTGTTTTTT. This translates into CASSLPGAGELFF.

The rearrangement links TRBV14 to TRBJ2-3; D remains ambiguous. The CDR3 is 14 residues long. V gave up 0 bases and J gave up 4 bases, with 8 bases separating them. The germline V gene has CDR1 SGHDN and CDR2 FVKESK. CDR3 region: CASSQDHSADTQYF. The CDR3 bases are TGTGCCAGCAGCCAAGACCACAGTGCAGATACGCAGTATTTT.

Only a few counts were recorded for this clone. V and J are TRBV6-4 and TRBJ2-3; TRBD2 matches at 10 bases. The CDR3 loop spans 15 amino acids. Germline trimming cut 2 bases from V and 2 bases from J; bases unmatched to any gene: 1. The germline V gene has CDR1 MRHNA and CDR2 SNTAGT. CDR3 DNA sequence: TGTGCCAGCAGTGACAGCGGGAGGGCCACAGATACGCAGTATTTT. This encodes CASSDSGRATDTQYF.

V usage is TRBV3-1 (or the pseudogene TRBV3-2) and J usage is TRBJ2-7, with 8 positions matching TRBD2. Unmatched junction bases numbered 10, after V lost 1 base and J lost 2 bases. CDR1 is LGHDT and CDR2 is YNNKEL in the germline V gene (reference sequence). The CDR3 sequence is 17 residues long. The DNA for the CDR3 is TGTGCCAGCAGCCAAGCCAGGGCGCGGGAGGCCCCCTACGAGCAGTACGTC. This gives the protein CASSQARAREAPYEQYV.

The V gene is TRBV4-1, the J gene TRBJ2-2; D is ambiguous. Germline CDR1 reads MGHRA; CDR2 reads YSYEKL. V was clipped by 3 bases and J by 4 bases, with 9 bases between them. The CDR3 runs to 14 residues. The CDR3 here is CASSHPLGTGELFF. The CDR3 DNA reads as TGCGCCAGCAGCCATCCTCTGGGCACCGGGGAGCTGTTTTTT.

The V and J genes are TRBV4-1 and TRBJ2-3, with 12 bases matching TRBD2. The length of the CDR3 is 17 residues. Germline lookup yields CDR1 MGHRA and CDR2 YSYEKL. V was clipped by 0 bases and J by 0 bases; unmatched bases: 1. The CDR3 region is CASSQDGLAGSTDTQYF. CDR3 coding DNA: TGCGCCAGCAGCCAAGACGGACTAGCGGGAAGCACAGATACGCAGTATTTT.

This chain connects TRBV25-1 to TRBJ2-2, with 7 nucleotides matching TRBD1. The CDR3 loop spans 14 amino acids. The trim removed 10 bases at V and 0 bases at J, leaving 5 bases unmatched. Looked up from germline, CDR1 is MGHDK and CDR2 is SYGVNS. CDR3 protein: CATRDSPNTGELFF. CDR3 sequence (DNA): TGTGCCACCAGGGACAGCCCGAACACCGGGGAGCTGTTTTTT. Looking up the rest from reference TRBV25-1 and TRBJ2-2 gives the full variable domain: EADIYQTPRYLVIGTGKKITLECSQTMGHDKMYWYQQDPGMELHLIHYSYGVNSTEKGDLSSESTVSRIRTEHFPLTLESARPSHTSQYLCATRDSPNTGELFFGEGSRLTVL.

The V call is TRBV27, the J call TRBJ2-6; perhaps TRBD1 as D (7 bases). Germline CDR1 and CDR2: MNHEY and SMNVEV (reference sequence). With 3 bases removed from V and 0 bases from J, the gap between germline ends came to 15 bases. This CDR3 region has 18 residues. The CDR3 region is CASSFGGQGGSGANVLTF. The CDR3 DNA sequence: TGTGCCAGCAGTTTTGGGGGTCAGGGGGGCTCTGGGGCCAACGTCCTGACTTTC.

J is TRBJ2-3 and V is TRBV28; maybe TRBD2 (7 bases). V lost 1 base and J lost 5, with 13 bases in between. The germline CDR1 and CDR2 sequences are MDHEN and SYDVKM. This CDR3 spans 15 amino acids. In DNA form, the CDR3 reads TGTGCCAGCAGTTTATATCGGGGGGCCGGAGATACGCAGTATTTT. It translates to CASSLYRGAGDTQYF.

The CDR3 nucleotides are TGTGCCAGCAGCTTCGGGAATAGCAATCAGCCCCAGCATTTT. Translated, it gives CASSFGNSNQPQHF. J is TRBJ1-5 and V is TRBV7-2; no clear D gene. This CDR3 is 14 amino acids long. Germline values: CDR1 SGHTA, CDR2 FQGNSA. Trimming took off 3 bases at V and 0 bases at J, with 6 bases between the two ends.

V and J are TRBV5-8 and TRBJ2-3; 8 positions agree with TRBD1. V dropped 3 bases and J dropped 4; count of bases not matched to a gene: 7. CDR3 length: 15 amino acids. The germline CDR1 and CDR2 sequences are SGHTS and YDEGEE. CDR3 loop: CASSWLTGDADTQYF. CDR3 bases: TGTGCCAGCAGCTGGTTGACAGGGGATGCAGATACGCAGTATTTT.

The chain has TRBV5-5 and TRBJ1-1, with 8 bases identical to TRBD1. The CDR3 length is 13 residues. Germline CDR1 SGHKS, CDR2 YYEKEE (reference sequence). The V segment lost 1 base and the J segment 4 bases; nucleotides outside the gene matches: 0. The chain's CDR3 is CASSLTGGTEAFF. The DNA for the CDR3 is TGTGCCAGCAGCTTGACAGGGGGCACTGAAGCTTTCTTT.

This chain uses TRBV9 with TRBJ2-3, with 11 bases identical to TRBD2. The germline gives CDR1 SGDLS, CDR2 YYNGEE. The J segment lost 6 bases and the V segment lost 0 bases, leaving 3 bases of the junction unmatched. This CDR3 is 15 amino acids long. The CDR3 here is CASSVGTSGGDTQYF. In DNA form, the CDR3 reads TGTGCCAGCAGCGTAGGAACTAGCGGGGGCGATACGCAGTATTTT.

The rearrangement joins TRBV7-8 to TRBJ2-7; D call uncertain. There are 16 residues in the CDR3. Germline V lookup: CDR1 SGHVS, CDR2 FQNEAQ. Trimming took off 1 base at V and 2 bases at J, with 15 bases between the two ends. The DNA of the CDR3 is TGTGCCAGCAGCTTAGGGCGGACCGAATTCACCTACGAGCAGTACTTC. Translating it yields CASSLGRTEFTYEQYF.

The V call is TRBV27, the J call TRBJ2-7, with a possible D match to TRBD2 (5 bases). In germline, CDR1 is MNHEY, CDR2 SMNVEV (reference sequence). V lost 6 bases and J 1 base, leaving 22 bases between the germline ends. The CDR3 is 17 amino acids. The CDR3 sequence: CASSSTLGSQLSYEQYF. For the CDR3, the DNA is TGTGCCAGCAGCTCCACACTAGGTTCGCAACTTTCCTACGAGCAGTACTTC.